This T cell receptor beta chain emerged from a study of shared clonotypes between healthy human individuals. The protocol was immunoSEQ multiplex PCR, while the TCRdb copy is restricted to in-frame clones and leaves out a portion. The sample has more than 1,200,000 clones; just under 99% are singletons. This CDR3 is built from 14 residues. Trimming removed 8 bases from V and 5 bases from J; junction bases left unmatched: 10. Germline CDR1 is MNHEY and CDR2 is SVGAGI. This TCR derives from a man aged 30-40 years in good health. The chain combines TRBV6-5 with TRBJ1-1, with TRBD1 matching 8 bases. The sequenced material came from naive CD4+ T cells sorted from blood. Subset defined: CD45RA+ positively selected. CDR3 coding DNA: TGTGCCAGCTGGTTGGACAGGGTCGTTACTGAAGCTTTCTTT. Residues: CASWLDRVVTEAFF.